This TCR beta chain was sequenced in a study of blood T cell repertoires in COVID-19. Clones were sequenced by immunoSEQ multiplex PCR, and TCRdb holds only the in-frame ones, with some missing. The data contain 120,000 or so clones, about 81% of them singletons. The CDR3 totals 16 residues. Germline-derived CDR1 and CDR2 are SGHRS and YFSETQ. Trimming cost V 5 bases and J 2 bases; bases outside gene matches: 11. The V call is TRBV5-1, the J call TRBJ2-7; 9 bases map to TRBD1. The TCR was taken from a young man with COVID-19, enrolled during active disease. Sequenced sample: peripheral blood. Written as DNA, the CDR3 is TGCGCCAGCAGTCCCTTTTCGGGACAGGGAACCTACGAGCAGTACTTC. Translated: CASSPFSGQGTYEQYF. The full variable domain, completed using reference TRBV5-1 and TRBJ2-7, is KAGVTQTPRYLIKTRGQQVTLSCSPISGHRSVSWYQQTPGQGLQFLFEYFSETQRNKGNFPGRFSGRQFSNSRSEMNVSTLELGDSALYLCASSPFSGQGTYEQYFGPGTRLTVT.